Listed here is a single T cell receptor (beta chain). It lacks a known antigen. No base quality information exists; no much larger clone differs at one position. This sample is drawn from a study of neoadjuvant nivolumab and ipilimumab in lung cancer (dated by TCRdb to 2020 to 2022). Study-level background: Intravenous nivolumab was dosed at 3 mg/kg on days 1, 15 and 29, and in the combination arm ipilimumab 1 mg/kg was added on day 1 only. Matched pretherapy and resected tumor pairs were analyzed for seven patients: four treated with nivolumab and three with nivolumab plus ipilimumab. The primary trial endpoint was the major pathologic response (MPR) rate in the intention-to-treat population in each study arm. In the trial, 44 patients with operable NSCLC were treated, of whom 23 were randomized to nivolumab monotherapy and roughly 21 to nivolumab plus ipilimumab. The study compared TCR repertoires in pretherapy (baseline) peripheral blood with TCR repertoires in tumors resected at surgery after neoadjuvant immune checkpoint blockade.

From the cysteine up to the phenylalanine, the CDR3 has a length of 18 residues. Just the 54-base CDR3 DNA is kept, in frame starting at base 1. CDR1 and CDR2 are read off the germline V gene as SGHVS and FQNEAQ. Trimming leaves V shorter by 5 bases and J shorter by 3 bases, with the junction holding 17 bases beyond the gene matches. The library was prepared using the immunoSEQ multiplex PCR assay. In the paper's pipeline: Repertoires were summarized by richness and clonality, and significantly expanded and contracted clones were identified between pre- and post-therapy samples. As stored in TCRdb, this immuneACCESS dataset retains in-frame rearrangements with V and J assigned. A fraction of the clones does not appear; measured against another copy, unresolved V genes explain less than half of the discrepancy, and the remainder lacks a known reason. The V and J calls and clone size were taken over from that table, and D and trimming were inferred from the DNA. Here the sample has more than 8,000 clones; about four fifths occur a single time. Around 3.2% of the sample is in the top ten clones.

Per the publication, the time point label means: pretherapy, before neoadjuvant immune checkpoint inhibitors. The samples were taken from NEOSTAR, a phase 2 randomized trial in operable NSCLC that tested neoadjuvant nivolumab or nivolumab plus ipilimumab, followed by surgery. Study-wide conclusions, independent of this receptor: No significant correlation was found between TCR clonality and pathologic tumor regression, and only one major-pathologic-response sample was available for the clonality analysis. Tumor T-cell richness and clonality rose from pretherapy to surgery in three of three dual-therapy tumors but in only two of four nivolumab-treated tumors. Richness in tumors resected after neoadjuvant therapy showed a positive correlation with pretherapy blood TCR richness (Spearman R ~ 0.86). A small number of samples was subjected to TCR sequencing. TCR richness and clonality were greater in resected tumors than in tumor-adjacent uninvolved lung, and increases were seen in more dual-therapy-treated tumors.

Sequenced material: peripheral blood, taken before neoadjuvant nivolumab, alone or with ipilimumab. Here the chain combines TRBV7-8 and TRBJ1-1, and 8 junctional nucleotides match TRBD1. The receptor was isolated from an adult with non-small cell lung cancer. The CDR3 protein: CASSAGMTGAFLDTEAFF. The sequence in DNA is TGTGCCAGCAGCGCAGGTATGACAGGGGCCTTCCTGGACACTGAAGCTTTCTTT.